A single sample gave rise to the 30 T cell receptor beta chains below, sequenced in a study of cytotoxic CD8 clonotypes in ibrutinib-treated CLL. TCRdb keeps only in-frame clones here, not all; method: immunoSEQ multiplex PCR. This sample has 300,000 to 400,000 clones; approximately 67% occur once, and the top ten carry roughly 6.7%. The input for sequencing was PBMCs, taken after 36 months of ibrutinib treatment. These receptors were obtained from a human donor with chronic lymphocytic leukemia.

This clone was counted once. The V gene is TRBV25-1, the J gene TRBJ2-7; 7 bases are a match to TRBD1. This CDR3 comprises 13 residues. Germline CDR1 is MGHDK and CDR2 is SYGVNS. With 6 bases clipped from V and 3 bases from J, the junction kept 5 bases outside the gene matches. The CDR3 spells CASSSGTDYEQYF. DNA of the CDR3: TGTGCCAGCAGCTCCGGGACAGACTACGAGCAGTACTTC.

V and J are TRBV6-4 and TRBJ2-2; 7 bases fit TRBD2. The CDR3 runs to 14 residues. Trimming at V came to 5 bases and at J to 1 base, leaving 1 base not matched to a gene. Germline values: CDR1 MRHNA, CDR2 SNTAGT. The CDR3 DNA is TGTGCCAGCAGTCAGCGGGAGAACACCGGGGAGCTGTTTTTT. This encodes CASSQRENTGELFF.

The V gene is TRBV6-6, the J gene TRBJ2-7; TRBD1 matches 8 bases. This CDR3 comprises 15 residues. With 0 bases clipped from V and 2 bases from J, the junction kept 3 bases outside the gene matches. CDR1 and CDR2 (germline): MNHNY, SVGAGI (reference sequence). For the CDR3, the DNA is TGTGCCAGCAGTTACTCGGGGGGACAGGCCTACGAGCAGTACTTC. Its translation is CASSYSGGQAYEQYF.

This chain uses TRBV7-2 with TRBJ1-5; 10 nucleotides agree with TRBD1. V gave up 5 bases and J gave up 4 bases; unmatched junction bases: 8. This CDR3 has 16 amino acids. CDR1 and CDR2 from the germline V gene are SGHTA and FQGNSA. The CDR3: CASSARGQGINQPQHF. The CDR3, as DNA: TGTGCCAGCAGCGCCCGGGGACAGGGGATAAATCAGCCCCAGCATTTT.

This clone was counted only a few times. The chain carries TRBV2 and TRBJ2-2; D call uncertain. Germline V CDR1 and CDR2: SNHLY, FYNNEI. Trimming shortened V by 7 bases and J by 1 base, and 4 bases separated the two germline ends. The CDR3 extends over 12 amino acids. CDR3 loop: CASTGNTGELFF. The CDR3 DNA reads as TGTGCCAGCACTGGGAACACCGGGGAGCTGTTTTTT. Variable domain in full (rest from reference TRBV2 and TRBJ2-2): EPEVTQTPSHQVTQMGQEVILRCVPISNHLYFYWYRQILGQKVEFLVSFYNNEISEKSEIFDDQFSVERPDGSNFTLKIRSTKLEDSAMYFCASTGNTGELFFGEGSRLTVL.

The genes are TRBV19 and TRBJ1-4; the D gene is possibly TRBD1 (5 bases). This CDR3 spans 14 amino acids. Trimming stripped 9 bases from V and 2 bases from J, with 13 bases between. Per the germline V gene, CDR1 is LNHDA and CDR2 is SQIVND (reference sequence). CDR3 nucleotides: TGTGCCAGCAGGGAGCCCGGGACTAATGAAAAACTGTTTTTT. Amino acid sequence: CASREPGTNEKLFF.

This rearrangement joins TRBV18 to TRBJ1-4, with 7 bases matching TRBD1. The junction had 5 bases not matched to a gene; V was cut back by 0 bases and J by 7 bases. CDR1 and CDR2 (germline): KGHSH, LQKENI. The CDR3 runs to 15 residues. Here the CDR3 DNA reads TGTGCCAGCTCACCACCGACAGGGTACCGTGAAAAACTGTTTTTT. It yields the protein CASSPPTGYREKLFF.

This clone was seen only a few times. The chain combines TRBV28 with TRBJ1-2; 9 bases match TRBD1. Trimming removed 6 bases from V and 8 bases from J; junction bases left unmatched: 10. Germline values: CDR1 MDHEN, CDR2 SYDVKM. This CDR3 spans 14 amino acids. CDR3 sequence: CASSLQGAFKGYTF. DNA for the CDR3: TGTGCCAGCAGCCTACAGGGGGCGTTTAAGGGCTACACCTTC.

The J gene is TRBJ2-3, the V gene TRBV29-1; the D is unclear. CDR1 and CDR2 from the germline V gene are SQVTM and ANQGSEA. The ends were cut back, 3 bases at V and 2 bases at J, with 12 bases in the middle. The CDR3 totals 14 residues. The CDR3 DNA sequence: TGCAGCGTTGACGGTGCTGAGAACACAGATACGCAGTATTTT. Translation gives CSVDGAENTDTQYF.

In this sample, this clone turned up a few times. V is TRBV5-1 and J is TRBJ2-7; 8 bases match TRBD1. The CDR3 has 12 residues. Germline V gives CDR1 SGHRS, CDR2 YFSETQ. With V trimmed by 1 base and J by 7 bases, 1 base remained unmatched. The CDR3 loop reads CASSLRTGEQYF. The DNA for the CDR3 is TGCGCCAGCAGCTTGCGGACAGGGGAGCAGTACTTC.

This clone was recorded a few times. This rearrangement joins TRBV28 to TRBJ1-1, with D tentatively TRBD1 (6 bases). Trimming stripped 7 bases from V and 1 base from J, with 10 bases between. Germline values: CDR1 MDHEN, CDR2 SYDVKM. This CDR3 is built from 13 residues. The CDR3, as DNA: TGTGCCAGCAAAAGGGACAAGAACACTGAAGCTTTCTTT. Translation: CASKRDKNTEAFF.

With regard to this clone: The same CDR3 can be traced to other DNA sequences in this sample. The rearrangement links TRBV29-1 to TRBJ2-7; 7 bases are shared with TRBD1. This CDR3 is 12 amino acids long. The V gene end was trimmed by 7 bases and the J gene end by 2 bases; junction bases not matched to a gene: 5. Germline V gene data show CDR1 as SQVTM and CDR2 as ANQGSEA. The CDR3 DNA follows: TGCAGCGCACGACAGGGACCCTACGAGCAGTACTTC. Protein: CSARQGPYEQYF.

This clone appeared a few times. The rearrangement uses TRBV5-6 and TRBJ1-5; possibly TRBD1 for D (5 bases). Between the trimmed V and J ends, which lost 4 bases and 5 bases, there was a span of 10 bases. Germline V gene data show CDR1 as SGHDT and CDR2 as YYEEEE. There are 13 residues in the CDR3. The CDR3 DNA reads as TGTGCCAGCAGCGCTCAGGGATATCAGCCCCAGCATTTT. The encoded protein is CASSAQGYQPQHF.

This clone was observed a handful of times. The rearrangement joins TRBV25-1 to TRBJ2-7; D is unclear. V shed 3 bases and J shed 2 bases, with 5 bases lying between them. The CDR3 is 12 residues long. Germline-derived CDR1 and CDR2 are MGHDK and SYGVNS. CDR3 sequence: CASSEQTYEQYF. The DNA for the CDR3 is TGTGCCAGCAGTGAGCAGACCTACGAGCAGTACTTC.

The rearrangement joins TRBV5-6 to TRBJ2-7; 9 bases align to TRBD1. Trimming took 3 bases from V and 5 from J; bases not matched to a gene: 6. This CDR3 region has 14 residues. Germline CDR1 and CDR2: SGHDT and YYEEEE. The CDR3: CASSSGTGSHEQYF. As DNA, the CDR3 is TGTGCCAGCAGCTCCGGGACAGGGAGCCACGAGCAGTACTTC.

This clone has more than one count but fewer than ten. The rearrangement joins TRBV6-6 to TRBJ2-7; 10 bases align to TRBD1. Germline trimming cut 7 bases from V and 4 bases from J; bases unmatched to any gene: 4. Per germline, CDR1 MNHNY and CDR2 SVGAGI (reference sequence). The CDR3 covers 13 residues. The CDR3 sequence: CASTGQGRYEQYF. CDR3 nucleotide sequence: TGTGCCAGCACGGGACAGGGGAGGTACGAGCAGTACTTC.

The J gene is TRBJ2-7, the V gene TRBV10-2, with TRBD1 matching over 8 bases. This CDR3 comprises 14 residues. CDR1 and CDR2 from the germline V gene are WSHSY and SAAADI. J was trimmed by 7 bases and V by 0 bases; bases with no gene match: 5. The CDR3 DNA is TGCGCCAGCAGTGAGTCGACAGGGGTTGGGGAGCAGTACTTC. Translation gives CASSESTGVGEQYF.

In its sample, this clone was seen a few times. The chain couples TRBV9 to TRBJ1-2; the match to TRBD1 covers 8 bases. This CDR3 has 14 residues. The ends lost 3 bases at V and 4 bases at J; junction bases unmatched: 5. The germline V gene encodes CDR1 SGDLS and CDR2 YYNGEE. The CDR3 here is CASSGTGGAYGYTF. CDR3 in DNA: TGTGCCAGCAGCGGAACAGGGGGGGCCTATGGCTACACCTTC.

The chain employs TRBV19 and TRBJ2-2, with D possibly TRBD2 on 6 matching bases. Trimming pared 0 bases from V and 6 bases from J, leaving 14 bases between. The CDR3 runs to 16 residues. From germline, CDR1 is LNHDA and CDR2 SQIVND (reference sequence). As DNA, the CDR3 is TGTGCCAGTAGTATAGACCCGGGACTCATCGCCGGGGAGCTGTTTTTT. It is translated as CASSIDPGLIAGELFF.

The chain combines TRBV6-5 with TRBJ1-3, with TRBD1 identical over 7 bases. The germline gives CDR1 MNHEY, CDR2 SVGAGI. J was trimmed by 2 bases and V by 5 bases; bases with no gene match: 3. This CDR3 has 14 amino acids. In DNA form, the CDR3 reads TGTGCCAGCAGTATGGGACAGACTGGAAACACCATATATTTT. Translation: CASSMGQTGNTIYF.

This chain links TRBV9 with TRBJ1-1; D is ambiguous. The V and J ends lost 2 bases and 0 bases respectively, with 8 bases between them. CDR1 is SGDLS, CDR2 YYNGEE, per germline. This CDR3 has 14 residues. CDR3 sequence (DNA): TGTGCCAGCAGCGTCCAGCCTATGAACACTGAAGCTTTCTTT. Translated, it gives CASSVQPMNTEAFF. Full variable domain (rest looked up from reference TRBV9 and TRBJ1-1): DSGVTQTPKHLITATGQRVTLRCSPRSGDLSVYWYQQSLDQGLQFLIQYYNGEERAKGNILERFSAQQFPDLHSELNLSSLELGDSALYFCASSVQPMNTEAFFGQGTRLTVV.

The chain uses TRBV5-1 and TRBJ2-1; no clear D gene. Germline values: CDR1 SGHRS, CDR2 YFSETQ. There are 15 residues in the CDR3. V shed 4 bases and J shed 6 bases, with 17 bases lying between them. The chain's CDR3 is CASSPRAAFTNEQFF. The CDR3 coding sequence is TGCGCCAGCAGCCCTCGCGCGGCGTTCACCAATGAGCAGTTCTTC.

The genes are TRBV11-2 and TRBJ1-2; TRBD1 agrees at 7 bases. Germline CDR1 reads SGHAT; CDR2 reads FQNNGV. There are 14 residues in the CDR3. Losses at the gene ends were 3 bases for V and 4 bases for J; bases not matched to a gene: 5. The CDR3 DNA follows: TGTGCCAGCAGCTTCGGGACAGTGCTCTATGGCTACACCTTC. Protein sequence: CASSFGTVLYGYTF.

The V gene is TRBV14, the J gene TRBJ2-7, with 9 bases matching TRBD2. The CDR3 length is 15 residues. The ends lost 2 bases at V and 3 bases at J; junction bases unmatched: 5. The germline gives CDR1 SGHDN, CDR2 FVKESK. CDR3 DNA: TGTGCCAGCAGCCAACTAGCGGGAATTGGCTACGAGCAGTACTTC. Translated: CASSQLAGIGYEQYF.

CDR3 region: CASSENGFYEQYF. CDR3 sequence (DNA): TGTGCCAGCAGTGAAAATGGATTCTACGAGCAGTACTTC. V is TRBV25-1 and J is TRBJ2-7; D uncertain. The germline V gene encodes CDR1 MGHDK and CDR2 SYGVNS. V lost 2 bases and J 3 bases, leaving 8 bases between the germline ends. The CDR3 sequence is 13 residues long.

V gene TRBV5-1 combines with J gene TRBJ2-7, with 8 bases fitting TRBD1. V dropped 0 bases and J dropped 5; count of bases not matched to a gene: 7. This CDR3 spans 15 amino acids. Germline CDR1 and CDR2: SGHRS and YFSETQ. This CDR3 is CASSLGQGMFDEQYF. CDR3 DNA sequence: TGCGCCAGCAGCTTGGGACAGGGGATGTTCGACGAGCAGTACTTC.

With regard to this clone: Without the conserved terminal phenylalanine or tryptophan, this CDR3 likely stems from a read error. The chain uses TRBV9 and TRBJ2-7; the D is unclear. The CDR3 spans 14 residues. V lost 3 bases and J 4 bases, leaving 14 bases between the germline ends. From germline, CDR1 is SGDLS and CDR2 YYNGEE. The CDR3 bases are TGTGCCAGCAGCGGAGGATCCGCGGCTTACGAGCAGTACCTC. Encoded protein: CASSGGSAAYEQYL.

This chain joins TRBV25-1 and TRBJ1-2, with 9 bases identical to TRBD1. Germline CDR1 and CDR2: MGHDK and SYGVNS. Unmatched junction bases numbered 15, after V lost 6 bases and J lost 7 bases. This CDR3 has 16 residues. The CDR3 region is CASSRDRAVGEGGYTF. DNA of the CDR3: TGTGCCAGCAGCCGGGACAGGGCCGTTGGTGAGGGTGGCTACACCTTC.

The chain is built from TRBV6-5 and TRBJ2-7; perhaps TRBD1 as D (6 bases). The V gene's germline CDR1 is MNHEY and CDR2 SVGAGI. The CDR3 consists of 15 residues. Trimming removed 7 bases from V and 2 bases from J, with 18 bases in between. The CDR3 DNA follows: TGTGCCAGCACGACAGGAACGCACGCAACCTACGAGCAGTACTTC. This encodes CASTTGTHATYEQYF.

The chain's CDR3 is CASSFRPGPQDEQFF. CDR3 DNA sequence: TGCGCCAGCAGCTTTAGACCCGGCCCCCAAGATGAGCAGTTCTTC. The gene calls are TRBV5-1 and TRBJ2-1, with no clear D. The V end was cut by 2 bases, the J end by 8 bases, with 17 bases between. This CDR3 is 15 amino acids long. In germline, CDR1 is SGHRS, CDR2 YFSETQ.